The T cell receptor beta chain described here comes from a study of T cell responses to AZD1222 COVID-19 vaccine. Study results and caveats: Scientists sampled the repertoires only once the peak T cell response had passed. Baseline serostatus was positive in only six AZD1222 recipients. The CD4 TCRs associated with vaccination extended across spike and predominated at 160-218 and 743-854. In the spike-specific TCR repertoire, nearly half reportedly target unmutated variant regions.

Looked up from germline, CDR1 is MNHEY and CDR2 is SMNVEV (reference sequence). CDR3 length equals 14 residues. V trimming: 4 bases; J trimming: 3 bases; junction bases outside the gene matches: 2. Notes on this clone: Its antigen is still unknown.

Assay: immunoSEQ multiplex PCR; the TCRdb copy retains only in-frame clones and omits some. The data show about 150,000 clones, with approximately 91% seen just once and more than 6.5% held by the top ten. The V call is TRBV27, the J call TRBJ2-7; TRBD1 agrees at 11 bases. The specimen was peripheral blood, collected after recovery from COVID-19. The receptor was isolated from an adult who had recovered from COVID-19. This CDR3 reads CASSWGQGVYEQYF. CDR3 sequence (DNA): TGTGCCAGCAGTTGGGGACAGGGGGTCTACGAGCAGTACTTC.